This TCR beta chain stems from a study of cytomegalovirus exposure and HLA in healthy donors. Amplification used 60 Vbeta primers and 13 Jbeta primers. The table came from immunoSEQ multiplex PCR; TCRdb's copy has only in-frame clones and leaves some out. The table includes more than 150,000 clones, around 82% detected once. CDR1 is SGHKS, CDR2 YYEKEE, per germline (reference sequence). V trimming: 1 base; J trimming: 3 bases; junction bases outside the gene matches: 5. This CDR3 has 16 residues. The genes are TRBV5-5 and TRBJ2-3; TRBD2 matches 10 bases. The sequenced sample was PBMCs. The receptor was isolated from a woman aged 45-65 years in good health and CMV-seropositive. This chain's CDR3 is CASSLLVAGGTDTQYF. CDR3 coding DNA: TGTGCCAGCAGCTTGTTAGTAGCGGGGGGAACAGATACGCAGTATTTT.